The present TCR beta chain was sequenced within a study of cytomegalovirus exposure and HLA in healthy donors. Notes on the study in general: The study listed 150 to 200 cytomegalovirus-associated TCR beta chains. Most TCR sequences were uncommon, yet certain public TCRs appeared in many donors.

Germline-derived CDR1 and CDR2 are MNHNS and SASEGT. The CDR3 runs 14 residues. Trimming stripped 4 bases from V and 7 bases from J, with 15 bases between. The donors were part of the approximately 120-subject validation cohort, which stood apart from the 666-subject first cohort. Sequencing was performed with immunoSEQ multiplex PCR; in TCRdb, only in-frame clones are kept and a portion is missing. The table records 250,000 to 350,000 clones, around 90% of them present only once. A remark on this clone: Its matching antigen is unknown.

This clonotype was obtained from a woman aged 25 to 39 in good health and CMV-seropositive. Sample: PBMCs. This sequence joins TRBV6-1 and TRBJ2-3; possibly TRBD2 for D (6 bases). CDR3 sequence (DNA): TGTGCCAGCAGTGCGCGGGGTGGTACGAATACGCAGTATTTT. It specifies CASSARGGTNTQYF.